This T cell receptor (beta chain) was sequenced in a study of shared T cell receptors in the human thymus. The protocol was immunoSEQ multiplex PCR, while the TCRdb copy is restricted to in-frame clones and leaves out a portion. The sample holds about 730,000 clones; 70% to 90% are singletons and the top ten take around 0.0094%. The CDR3 loop spans 15 amino acids. CDR1 and CDR2 from the germline V gene are MGHRA and YSYEKL. Unmatched junction bases numbered 7, after V lost 3 bases and J lost 7 bases. This sample also appeared in a second study, on human thymus T cells. That investigation notes: In thymic and blood repertoires alike, V and J usage looked biased.

The J gene is TRBJ2-2, the V gene TRBV4-1, with 8 bases fitting TRBD1. The sequence came from a girl in the first two years of life with a congenital heart defect. The specimen was thymocytes. The CDR3 DNA is TGCGCCAGCAGCCACGGAGACAGGGGACGCGGGGAGCTGTTTTTT. Protein sequence: CASSHGDRGRGELFF.